The clone carrying this T cell receptor (beta chain) was picked up one time. The antigen remains unidentified. The CDR3 length is 12 residues. CDR1 and CDR2 from the germline V gene are GTSNPN and SVGIG (reference sequence). V was cut by 3 bases and J by 1 base, with 6 bases left in between. The data are from a study of T cell responses to AZD1222 COVID-19 vaccine. Study as a whole: Analysis merged second doses at about 4 or about 12 weeks. Findings and caveats of the study: The donor cohort was predominantly white British with a female majority, and clonal diversity may have been underestimated.

This table comes from immunoSEQ multiplex PCR, and its TCRdb copy is limited to in-frame clones, with some not included. This table has fewer than 150,000 clones, roughly 89% appearing once. This rearrangement joins TRBV30 to TRBJ1-1; D ambiguous. The TCR originated in an adult in good health. The sequenced sample was peripheral blood, obtained on day 0 of AZD1222 vaccination. This CDR3 is CAWRRANTEAFF. As DNA, the CDR3 is TGTGCCTGGAGAAGGGCGAACACTGAAGCTTTCTTT. Full variable domain (missing parts from reference TRBV30 and TRBJ1-1): SQTIHQWPATLVQPVGSPLSLECTVEGTSNPNLYWYRQAAGRGLQLLFYSVGIGQISSEVPQNLSASRPQDRQFILSSKKLLLSDSGFYLCAWRRANTEAFFGQGTRLTVV.